The rows below give T cell receptor beta chains drawn from one sample of a study of beta chain features in type 1 diabetes. Assay: immunoSEQ multiplex PCR; the TCRdb copy retains only in-frame clones and omits some. The data contain about 650,000 clones, roughly 12% of them seen just once; the ten biggest clones take up 0.09% to 0.15%. The sequenced sample was naive CD4+ T cells from blood. These receptors originate from a man in his thirties or forties with type 1 diabetes. Each CDR3 is given with its conserved first and last residue. The order of the fields is V gene, D gene, clone size, J gene, CDR3 protein, CDR3 DNA. A D gene is named only where the DNA matches it firmly. Size values are once, few and many counts, or a class for expanded clones, and some rows have none.

TRBV19	-	-	TRBJ2-3	CASSSQSTGRRTDTQYF	TGTGCCAGTAGCTCCCAATCGACAGGGAGGAGGACAGATACGCAGTATTTT
TRBV7-2	-	-	TRBJ2-5	CASSLPGTGVATQYF	TGTGCCAGCAGCTTACCGGGGACTGGGGTTGCGACCCAGTACTTC
TRBV29-1	-	-	TRBJ1-3	CSAADPTSGNTIYF	TGCAGCGCCGCCGACCCAACCTCTGGAAACACCATATATTTT
TRBV18	-	few	TRBJ2-7	CASSPLGQGFIYEQYF	TGTGCCAGCTCACCCTTGGGGCAGGGGTTCATTTACGAGCAGTACTTC
TRBV4-2	-	few	TRBJ2-6	CASSQGWGTGLSGANVLTF	TGTGCCAGCAGCCAAGGTTGGGGGACGGGACTTTCTGGGGCCAACGTCCTGACTTTC
TRBV4-1	TRBD1	-	TRBJ2-4	CASSQLDRGTDIQYF	TGCGCCAGCAGCCAACTGGACAGGGGTACGGACATTCAGTACTTC
TRBV7-2	TRBD2	few	TRBJ2-5	CASSLDSGEQETQYF	TGTGCCAGCAGCTTAGATAGCGGGGAACAAGAGACCCAGTACTTC
TRBV28	TRBD2	-	TRBJ2-3	CASLERGMDTQYF	TGTGCCAGCCTAGAGCGGGGTATGGATACGCAGTATTTT
TRBV6-6	-	-	TRBJ2-2	CASRLQEGTGELFF	TGTGCCAGCAGGTTACAGGAGGGCACCGGGGAGCTGTTTTTT
TRBV6-1	TRBD1	-	TRBJ2-5	CASSGFGTGQETQYF	TGTGCCAGCAGTGGATTTGGGACAGGCCAAGAGACCCAGTACTTC
TRBV7-2	TRBD2	few	TRBJ2-3	CASSLEAGGFTDTQYF	TGTGCCAGCAGCTTAGAAGCGGGGGGCTTCACAGATACGCAGTATTTT
TRBV29-1	-	-	TRBJ1-2	CSVEEAGRQDGYTF	TGCAGCGTTGAAGAAGCGGGGCGCCAGGACGGCTACACCTTC
TRBV12-5	-	-	TRBJ2-5	CASGLVGAVQETQYF	TGTGCTAGTGGTTTGGTAGGGGCAGTCCAAGAGACCCAGTACTTC
TRBV4-1	TRBD1	few	TRBJ1-1	CASSRYGTVNTEAFF	TGCGCCAGCAGCCGCTACGGGACAGTGAACACTGAAGCTTTCTTT
TRBV9	TRBD2	-	TRBJ2-1	CASSTSGGFNEQFF	TGTGCCAGCTCAACTAGCGGGGGGTTCAATGAGCAGTTCTTC
TRBV7-9	-	-	TRBJ2-1	CASSFPDNYNEQFF	TGTGCCAGCAGCTTCCCGGACAACTACAATGAGCAGTTCTTC
TRBV29-1	-	-	TRBJ1-2	CSVEDVRPYGYTF	TGCAGCGTTGAAGATGTACGCCCCTATGGCTACACCTTC
TRBV29-1	TRBD2	-	TRBJ2-5	CSVVWGGTPETQYF	TGCAGCGTTGTGTGGGGGGGAACCCCAGAGACCCAGTACTTC
TRBV7-9	-	few	TRBJ1-2	CASSFLDRYYGYTF	TGTGCCAGCAGCTTTTTAGACCGATACTATGGCTACACCTTC
TRBV7-9	TRBD2	few	TRBJ2-7	CASYGLASYEQYF	TGTGCCAGCTATGGACTAGCTTCCTACGAGCAGTACTTC
TRBV6-1	-	-	TRBJ2-3	CASSLRVDTQYF	TGTGCCAGCAGCCTAAGGGTTGATACGCAGTATTTT
TRBV19	-	-	TRBJ1-5	CASSLNPGSNQPQHF	TGTGCCAGTAGCCTCAATCCAGGGAGCAATCAGCCCCAGCATTTT